This T cell receptor beta chain was sequenced during a study of CD8+ T cells in alopecia areata. Study-wide context: Dosing with tofacitinib proceeded for 6 to 18 months, followed by 6 months off drug.

It was from alopecia areata patients that lesional scalp punch biopsies and peripheral blood were collected. General observations from the study: Although TCR sharing was seen in mice, sharing across patients was less clear, possibly for HLA-related reasons.

Between the trimmed V and J ends, which lost 8 bases and 4 bases, there was a span of 12 bases. Per germline, CDR1 SNHLY and CDR2 FYNNEI. The CDR3 is made up of 13 amino acids. RNA was extracted and reverse transcribed into cDNA as the sequencing template. The assay was immunoSEQ multiplex PCR, and TCRdb's table has in-frame clones only and misses some. The sample shows fewer than 150,000 clones, over 50% of them seen only once. A remark on this clone: Its antigen is unknown.

Sequencing used CD4+ T cells sorted from blood, obtained at week 0. This clonotype originated in a human donor with alopecia areata. The rearrangement links TRBV2 to TRBJ1-5; unclear D gene. The CDR3 DNA reads as TGTGCCAGCCAGCAGCGCCCAAATCAGCCCCAGCATTTT. This translates into CASQQRPNQPQHF. Supplemented by reference TRBV2 and TRBJ1-5, the full variable domain reads EPEVTQTPSHQVTQMGQEVILRCVPISNHLYFYWYRQILGQKVEFLVSFYNNEISEKSEIFDDQFSVERPDGSNFTLKIRSTKLEDSAMYFCASQQRPNQPQHFGDGTRLSIL.